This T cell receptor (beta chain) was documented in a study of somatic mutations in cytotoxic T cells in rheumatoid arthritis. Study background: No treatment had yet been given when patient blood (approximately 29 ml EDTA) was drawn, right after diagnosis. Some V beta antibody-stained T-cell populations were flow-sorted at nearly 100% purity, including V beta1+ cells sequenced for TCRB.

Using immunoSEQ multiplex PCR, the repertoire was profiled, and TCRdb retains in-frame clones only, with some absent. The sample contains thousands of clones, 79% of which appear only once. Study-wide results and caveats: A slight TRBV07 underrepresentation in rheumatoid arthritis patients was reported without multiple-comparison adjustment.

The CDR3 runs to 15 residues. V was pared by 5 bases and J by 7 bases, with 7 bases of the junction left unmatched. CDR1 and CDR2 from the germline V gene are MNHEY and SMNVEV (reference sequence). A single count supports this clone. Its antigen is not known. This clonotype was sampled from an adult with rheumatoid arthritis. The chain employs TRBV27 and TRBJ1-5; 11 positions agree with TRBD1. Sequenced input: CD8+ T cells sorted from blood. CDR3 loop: CASSADRGQGQPQHF. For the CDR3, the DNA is TGTGCCAGCAGTGCGGACAGGGGGCAAGGGCAGCCCCAGCATTTT.